Following are 12 T cell receptor beta chains from one sample sequenced in a study of blood T cell repertoires in COVID-19. This table comes from immunoSEQ multiplex PCR, and its TCRdb copy is limited to in-frame clones, with some not included. The table includes more than 150,000 clones, roughly 80% detected once. Source material: peripheral blood. These receptors all come from a man aged 50 to 59 who had recovered from COVID-19.

The chain carries TRBV3-1 (or the pseudogene TRBV3-2) and TRBJ1-1; 7 bases line up with TRBD1. The CDR3 runs 15 residues. Losses at the gene ends were 4 bases for V and 1 base for J; bases not matched to a gene: 6. Germline assignment: CDR1 LGHDT and CDR2 YNNKEL (reference sequence). The CDR3 coding sequence is TGTGCCAGCAGCCGACCGGGACAGACGAACACTGAAGCTTTCTTT. Translation gives CASSRPGQTNTEAFF.

The chain uses TRBV19 and TRBJ1-2; 12 nucleotides align to TRBD1. The CDR3 runs 18 residues. Trimming at V came to 7 bases and at J to 3 bases, leaving 15 bases not matched to a gene. Germline CDR1 reads LNHDA; CDR2 reads SQIVND (reference sequence). CDR3 DNA sequence: TGTGCCAGTACCCTCTACCACACCGGGACAGGGGGCGACTATGGCTACACCTTC. Encoded protein: CASTLYHTGTGGDYGYTF.

The CDR3 loop is CASSLLSPGGGNTIYF. Here the CDR3 DNA reads TGTGCCAGCAGCTTGTTATCTCCAGGAGGTGGAAACACCATATATTTT. The chain joins TRBV5-4 to TRBJ1-3; D remains unclear. Trimming took 1 base from V and 3 from J, leaving 14 bases between them. Germline V gene lookup returns CDR1 SGHNT and CDR2 YYREEE (reference sequence). There are 16 residues in the CDR3.

This clone appeared once. The rearrangement uses TRBV14 and TRBJ2-5, with D hard to call. From germline, CDR1 is SGHDN and CDR2 FVKESK. Trimming cost V 4 bases and J 0 bases, with 18 bases left between them. The CDR3 sequence is 17 residues long. The DNA for the CDR3 is TGTGCCAGCAGCCCTCGGAAAACTATTTCGTACCAAGAGACCCAGTACTTC. As protein: CASSPRKTISYQETQYF.

The chain employs TRBV10-3 and TRBJ2-1, with 11 bases lining up with TRBD2. The CDR3 runs to 16 residues. Per the germline V gene, CDR1 is ENHRY and CDR2 is SYGVKD. The trim removed 0 bases at V and 8 bases at J, leaving 6 bases unmatched. CDR3 sequence: CAISESTSGNADEQFF. The CDR3, as DNA: TGTGCCATCAGTGAGTCGACTAGCGGGAACGCCGATGAGCAGTTCTTC.

This rearrangement joins TRBV4-1 to TRBJ1-6; D not resolved. The V end lost 0 bases, the J end lost 9 bases, and 12 bases lay between the germline ends. In germline, CDR1 is MGHRA, CDR2 YSYEKL. This CDR3 is built from 15 residues. CDR3 DNA: TGCGCCAGCAGCCAAGAGGACCAACGGGGTTCACCCCTCCACTTT. Its protein is CASSQEDQRGSPLHF.

Many counts were recorded for this clone. The sample has other DNA sequences that encode this CDR3 too. CDR3 protein: CASSSLQGLIHEQYF. The DNA of the CDR3 is TGCGCCAGCAGCTCCCTACAGGGTTTAATCCACGAGCAGTACTTC. The V and J genes are TRBV5-1 and TRBJ2-7; possibly TRBD1 for D (6 bases). Germline V CDR1 and CDR2: SGHRS, YFSETQ. Trimming removed 3 bases at V and 5 bases at J, with 18 bases between. This CDR3 is built from 15 residues.

As regards this clone: The same CDR3 also results from other DNA sequences found in this sample. The chain uses TRBV5-1 and TRBJ2-3, with 10 bases that match TRBD2. Germline CDR1 reads SGHRS; CDR2 reads YFSETQ. The ends lost 0 bases at V and 4 bases at J; junction bases unmatched: 2. This CDR3 is 15 amino acids long. The CDR3 DNA follows: TGCGCCAGCAGCTTGGAGCTAGCGGGAGCAGATACGCAGTATTTT. Its translation: CASSLELAGADTQYF. Full variable domain (missing parts from reference TRBV5-1 and TRBJ2-3): KAGVTQTPRYLIKTRGQQVTLSCSPISGHRSVSWYQQTPGQGLQFLFEYFSETQRNKGNFPGRFSGRQFSNSRSEMNVSTLELGDSALYLCASSLELAGADTQYFGPGTRLTVL.

V gene TRBV5-1 combines with J gene TRBJ1-4, with D unclear. CDR3 length equals 14 residues. Trimming took 2 bases from V and 5 from J, leaving 10 bases between them. Germline CDR1 SGHRS, CDR2 YFSETQ. CDR3 bases: TGCGCCAGCAGCTTTGGAGAAAGAAATGAAAAACTGTTTTTT. This sequence encodes CASSFGERNEKLFF.

This clone occurred a few times. The V and J genes are TRBV5-6 and TRBJ1-2, with TRBD1 identical over 8 bases. V lost 4 bases, J lost 7 bases, and 15 bases stayed unmatched. The CDR3 runs to 16 residues. Per the germline V gene, CDR1 is SGHDT and CDR2 is YYEEEE. CDR3 region: CASSTKSHRGTGGYTF. The DNA for the CDR3 is TGTGCCAGCAGCACCAAATCCCACAGGGGGACTGGTGGCTACACCTTC.

CDR3 protein: CASSDPGLETQYF. The CDR3 coding sequence is TGTGCCAGCAGCGATCCGGGACTAGAGACCCAGTACTTC. V is TRBV9 and J is TRBJ2-5; maybe TRBD2 (6 bases). V lost 3 bases and J 4 bases, leaving 10 bases between the germline ends. The CDR3 is made up of 13 amino acids. From germline, CDR1 is SGDLS and CDR2 YYNGEE.

The rearrangement uses TRBV16 and TRBJ1-3; the D gene is possibly TRBD1 (6 bases). Trimming removed 5 bases from V and 0 bases from J, with 8 bases in between. From germline, CDR1 is KGHSY and CDR2 FQNENV. This CDR3 has 14 residues. CDR3 DNA: TGTGCCAGCAGCGCAGGGGTCTCTGGAAACACCATATATTTT. Protein sequence: CASSAGVSGNTIYF.